The subject of this entry is one TCR beta chain. There are a few counts of this clone. The clone's antigen remains unknown. No quality values exist for individual bases; no much larger clone is one base distant. CD4+ and CD8+ cells were isolated by positive magnetic bead selection on an AutoMACS, and purity was checked by flow cytometry. Clonal expansions were first screened by flow cytometry with a TCR V beta antibody panel, then characterized by TCRB deep sequencing of sorted CD8+ fractions. Peripheral blood mononuclear cells were obtained using density gradient separation with Ficoll-Paque PLUS. Using Nucleospin Tissue or Tissue XS kits, DNA was extracted from CD4-enriched, CD8-enriched or PBMC samples, with quantification by a Qubit 2.0 fluorometer. The immunoSEQ assay was applied to genomic DNA for TCRB CDR3 sequencing. In the authors' own workflow: Published virus-specific TCRB sequences were compared with patient CD8+ clones larger than 1%, and only a few matches were found. The analyses included only productive TCRB rearrangements. Clonality was calculated as a Shannon entropy-based productive clonality index, and a clone was defined by a unique TCRB CDR3 sequence. The template counts of each clone relative to the total templates per sample were used to calculate repertoire overlap between two samples. Flow cytometry-measured V-gene usage correlated with V-gene usage from TCRB sequencing, with a Spearman r of less than 0.65. What TCRdb holds here is the immuneACCESS table cut down to in-frame rearrangements. Part of the clones is not present; checked against another copy, under half of the missing clones reflect an unresolved V gene, and the others are unexplained. That table supplies the V and J calls and clone size; D and trimming were determined from the DNA. This sample is represented by under 9,500 clones; more than 80% of them were singletons. Approximately 25% of the sample goes to the ten largest clones.

From the cysteine through the phenylalanine, the CDR3 covers 13 amino acids. Here the CDR3 DNA is all that survives: 39 bases in frame from base 1. The CDR1 and CDR2 encoded by the germline V gene are SGDLS and YYNGEE. V loses 3 bases of germline sequence and J loses 2 bases, and the interval between the two ends is 8 bases. The source of the sample is a study of somatic mutations in cytotoxic T cells in rheumatoid arthritis (dated by TCRdb to the late 2010s). As for the study more broadly: Patient peripheral blood (less than 31 ml EDTA) was drawn right after diagnosis and before any treatment started. A FACSAria II or Sony SH800 was used to flow-sort some V beta antibody-stained T-cell populations at nearly 100% purity, and TCRB sequencing was also done on sorted V beta1+ cells. To characterize clonality, the study used TCRB deep sequencing while asking whether somatic mutations are carried by expanded CD8+ T-cell clones in newly diagnosed, untreated rheumatoid arthritis. TCRB deep sequencing covered approximately 69 patients with rheumatoid arthritis along with 15 to 20 healthy controls. Median age was essentially the same in the patient group and the control group. The study at large found these results: CD8+ T-cell clonality did not differ significantly between rheumatoid arthritis patients and age-matched healthy controls. CD8+ clonality increased with age in patients (Spearman r=0.49) but not in healthy controls. The antigen targets of the expanded CD8+ clones were unknown, and absence from virus-specific databases did not rule out viral specificity. The slight TRBV07 underrepresentation in patients was not adjusted for multiple comparisons. In about an eighth of the 65 patients, more than 20% of CD8+ cells belonged to the largest CD8+ clone, while several identical CD8+ TCRB sequences were shared between blood and synovial fluid.

This receptor chain uses TRBV9 and TRBJ1-1; confidence is insufficient to name the D gene. The receptor's source is a woman in her sixties or seventies with rheumatoid arthritis. The sequencing input was CD8+ T cells sorted from blood. This receptor carries the CDR3 CASSAEGNTEAFF. In nucleotide form, the sequence is TGTGCCAGCAGCGCCGAGGGAAACACTGAAGCTTTCTTT.